Here is one T cell receptor beta chain with its context. The antigen remains undetermined. The data stem from a study of cytomegalovirus exposure and HLA in healthy donors. The germline gives CDR1 SNHLY, CDR2 FYNNEI. The V and J ends lost 10 bases and 0 bases, in that order; junction bases with no gene match: 9. The CDR3 length is 14 residues. The PCR used 60 Vbeta and 13 Jbeta primers. Some clones are missing from TCRdb's copy, which holds only in-frame ones; the method was immunoSEQ multiplex PCR. The table lists 95,000 to 150,000 clones, around 75% of them singletons. Study-wide points: Rare TCR sequences dominated, though some public TCRs recurred in many donors.

J is TRBJ2-7 and V is TRBV2; 7 bases are shared with TRBD2. The sample was PBMCs. The receptor's source is a woman aged 45-65 years in good health and CMV-seropositive. CDR3 DNA sequence: TGTGCCATAGAAGCGGGGTATCACTCCTACGAGCAGTACTTC. Its translation is CAIEAGYHSYEQYF.